The entry below gives a single TCR beta chain sequence along with its context. Germline CDR1 and CDR2: LGHDT and YNNKEL (reference sequence). The CDR3 is made up of 14 amino acids. Trimming shortened V by 4 bases and J by 7 bases, and 11 bases separated the two germline ends. This record comes from a study of blood T cell repertoires in COVID-19. The data were produced by immunoSEQ multiplex PCR, yet TCRdb's version contains in-frame clones alone and is incomplete. The profile shows roughly 72,000 clones, roughly 82% of them singletons. The specimen was peripheral blood. This chain connects TRBV3-1 (or the pseudogene TRBV3-2) to TRBJ1-6, with TRBD1 as a possible D gene (5 bases). The clonotype originates from an elderly woman with acute or convalescent COVID-19. The DNA for the CDR3 is TGTGCCAGCAGCCTACAGGCCGCCAATTCACCCCTCCACTTT. Translation gives CASSLQAANSPLHF.